The clone carrying this T cell receptor (beta chain) turned up a few times. Its target is not known. The data originate from a study of PD-1 blockade in classical Hodgkin lymphoma. About the study: Patients received nivolumab 3 mg/kg intravenously every 2 weeks.

The CDR3 extends over 12 amino acids. The V end was cut by 6 bases, the J end by 10 bases, with 13 bases between. Germline values: CDR1 SNHLY, CDR2 FYNNEI. Clones were read by immunoSEQ multiplex PCR, and TCRdb kept only the in-frame ones, dropping some. Of about 15,000 clones listed, about nine tenths were seen once; the top ten hold less than 20%. Regarding time point: cycle 4 day 1 (C4D1), after six to seven weeks of nivolumab. Brentuximab vedotin exposure varied, and every patient relapsed after autologous stem cell transplantation. Magnetic depletion of non-target cells from thawed PBMCs yielded purified CD8+ T cells. Findings and limits, study-wide: No one has yet defined what causes the repertoire differences, which may be disease activity or prior therapy. The study reported lower baseline TCR diversity in newly diagnosed patients than in healthy donors.

Sequences were derived from CD8+ T cells from blood, sampled before the fourth cycle of nivolumab. The receptor comes from a human donor with classical Hodgkin lymphoma. This chain joins TRBV2 and TRBJ2-1; D possibly corresponds to TRBD2 (5 bases). The CDR3 nucleotides are TGTGCCAGCAGGGAGGAGATGGGGGAGCAGTTCTTC. It translates to CASREEMGEQFF.